The source of this TCR beta chain is a study of neurological immune-mediated disorders. A single record per CDR3 protein comes from TCRdb applying MiXCR to the 5' RACE reads. The table has about 80,000 distinct CDR3 sequences, almost 6% seen once. Noted time point: longitudinal time-point 2. This clonotype has at least ten counts. CDR1 and CDR2 (germline): SQVTM, ANQGSEA. The CDR3 extends over 12 amino acids. J gave up 5 bases and V 7 bases, and 7 bases lay outside the gene matches. The specimen sequenced was PBMCs. This TCR came from a woman aged 60-75 years with multiple sclerosis. V and J are TRBV29-1 and TRBJ2-5; TRBD1 agrees at 7 bases. CDR3 region: CSGDRVGETQYF. Here the CDR3 DNA reads TGCAGCGGTGACAGGGTTGGGGAGACCCAGTACTTC.